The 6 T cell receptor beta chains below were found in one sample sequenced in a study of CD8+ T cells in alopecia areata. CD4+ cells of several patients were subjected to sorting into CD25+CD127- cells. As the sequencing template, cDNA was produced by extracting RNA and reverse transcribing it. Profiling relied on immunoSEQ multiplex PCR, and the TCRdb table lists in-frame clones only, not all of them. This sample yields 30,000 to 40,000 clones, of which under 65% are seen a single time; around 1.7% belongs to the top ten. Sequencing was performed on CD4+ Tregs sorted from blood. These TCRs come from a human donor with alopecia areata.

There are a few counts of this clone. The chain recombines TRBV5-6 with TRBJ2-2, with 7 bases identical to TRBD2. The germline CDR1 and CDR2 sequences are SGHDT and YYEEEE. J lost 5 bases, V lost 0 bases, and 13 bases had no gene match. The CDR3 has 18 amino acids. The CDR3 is CASSLDAFMAGETGELFF. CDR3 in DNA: TGTGCCAGCAGCTTGGACGCCTTTATGGCGGGGGAAACCGGGGAGCTGTTTTTT.

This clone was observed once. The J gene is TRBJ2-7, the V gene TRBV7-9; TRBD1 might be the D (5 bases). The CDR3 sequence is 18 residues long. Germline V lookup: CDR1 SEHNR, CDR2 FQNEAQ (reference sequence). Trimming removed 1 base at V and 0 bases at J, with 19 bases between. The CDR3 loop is CASSLVGLTAQSSYEQYF. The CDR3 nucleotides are TGTGCCAGCAGCTTAGTAGGGCTGACAGCCCAGAGCTCCTACGAGCAGTACTTC.

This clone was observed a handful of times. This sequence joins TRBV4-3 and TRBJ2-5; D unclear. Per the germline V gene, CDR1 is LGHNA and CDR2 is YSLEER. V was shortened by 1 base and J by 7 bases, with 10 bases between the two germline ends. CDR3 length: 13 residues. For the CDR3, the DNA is TGCGCCAGCAGCCAAGGGCCCCTGGGGACCCAGTACTTC. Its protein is CASSQGPLGTQYF.

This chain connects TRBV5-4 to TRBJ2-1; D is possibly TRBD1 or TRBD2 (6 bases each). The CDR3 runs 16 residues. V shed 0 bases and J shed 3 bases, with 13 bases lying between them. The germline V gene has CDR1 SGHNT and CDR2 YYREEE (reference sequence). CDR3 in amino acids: CASSLVGGSYYNEQFF. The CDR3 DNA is TGTGCCAGCAGCTTGGTGGGGGGCAGCTACTACAATGAGCAGTTCTTC.

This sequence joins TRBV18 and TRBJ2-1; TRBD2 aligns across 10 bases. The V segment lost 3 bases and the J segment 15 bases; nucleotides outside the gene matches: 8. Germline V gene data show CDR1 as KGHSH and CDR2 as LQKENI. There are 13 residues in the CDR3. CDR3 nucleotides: TGTGCCAGCTCACCTGGCGGACTAGCGGTACCGTTCTTC. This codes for CASSPGGLAVPFF.

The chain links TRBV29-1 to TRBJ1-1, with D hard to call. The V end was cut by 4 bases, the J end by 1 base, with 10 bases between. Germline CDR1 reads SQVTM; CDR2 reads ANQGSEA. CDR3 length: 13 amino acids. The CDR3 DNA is TGCAGCGTTGTAGCTCCGGAGAACACTGAAGCTTTCTTT. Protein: CSVVAPENTEAFF.